The rows below give T cell receptor beta chains drawn from one sample of a study of T and B cells in COVID-19 patients. TCRdb passed the multiplex PCR reads through MiXCR, listing each CDR3 protein once. The sample comprises approximately 14,000 distinct CDR3 sequences, 28% of which are singletons, and around 7% rests with the top ten. Sequenced: blood. These receptors were taken from a human donor who had recovered from COVID-19. The CDR3 runs from the conserved cysteine through the conserved F or W. The size entry is marked missing in some rows and otherwise reads once, few, many or a size class.

-,TRBV7-9,CASSPRQGTNTEAFF
-,TRBV29-1,CSVGGLAGGPGETQYF
-,TRBV24-1,CATSVGTEGFTGELFF
medium-sized,TRBV19,CATTSPGQGFAGELFF
-,TRBV6-5,CASSHKTGGLNQPQHF
-,TRBV7-2,CASSLLDGTANYGYTF
many,TRBV12-3/TRBV12-4,CASSRKYEQYF
few,TRBV18,CASSPWDRENYEQYF
few,TRBV10-2,CASRAPLSSYNEQFF
-,TRBV20-1,CSAATGTIKRGYTF
many,TRBV7-4,CAISGGLRYEQYF
-,TRBV27,CASSDSTGQGAEAFF
few,TRBV11-2,CASSQGGHSNQPQHF
many,TRBV6-5,CASSEQTHNEQFF
-,TRBV24-1,CATSDVGANTEAFF
medium-sized,TRBV6-5,CASSWRPDRVDDEQYF
once,TRBV7-6,CASSPGLVYEQYF
-,TRBV28,CASSFSGRVKDTQYF
few,TRBV5-1,CASSREASGSSYNEQFF
-,TRBV5-1,CASSLGTSGRLWTDTQYF
medium-sized,TRBV5-5,CASLRSLVNTGELFF
-,TRBV24-1,CATSKQGDQETQYF
few,TRBV24-1,CATSDTALAGSSTDTQYF
medium-sized,TRBV19,CASSIGPLETQYF
-,TRBV5-1,CASSLHSEQYF
-,TRBV20-1,CSARDHGANYGYTF
-,TRBV6-4,CASSLLAGVGAFF
medium-sized,TRBV18,CASSPIVTSTDTQYF
-,TRBV6-5,CASRYRRDRDTEAFF
-,TRBV7-6,CASSLGTGYTIYF
medium-sized,TRBV11-1,CASTYSNVLTF
few,TRBV5-4,CASSPSSETDYEQYF
-,TRBV6-4,CASSELAGQVGETQYF
few,TRBV5-6,CASTPRGGGPLYQETQYF
medium-sized,TRBV18,CASSRHTDGELFF
many,TRBV5-6,CASSGSGGEETQYF
many,TRBV6-1,CASSGQFGETQYF
-,TRBV28,CASSLIGGNYEQYF
-,TRBV28,CASSPVRGYYEQYF
-,TRBV19,CASRRDSISGANVLTF
few,TRBV15,CATSRRGTGGAVGGYTF
-,TRBV14,CASSPTTYEQYF